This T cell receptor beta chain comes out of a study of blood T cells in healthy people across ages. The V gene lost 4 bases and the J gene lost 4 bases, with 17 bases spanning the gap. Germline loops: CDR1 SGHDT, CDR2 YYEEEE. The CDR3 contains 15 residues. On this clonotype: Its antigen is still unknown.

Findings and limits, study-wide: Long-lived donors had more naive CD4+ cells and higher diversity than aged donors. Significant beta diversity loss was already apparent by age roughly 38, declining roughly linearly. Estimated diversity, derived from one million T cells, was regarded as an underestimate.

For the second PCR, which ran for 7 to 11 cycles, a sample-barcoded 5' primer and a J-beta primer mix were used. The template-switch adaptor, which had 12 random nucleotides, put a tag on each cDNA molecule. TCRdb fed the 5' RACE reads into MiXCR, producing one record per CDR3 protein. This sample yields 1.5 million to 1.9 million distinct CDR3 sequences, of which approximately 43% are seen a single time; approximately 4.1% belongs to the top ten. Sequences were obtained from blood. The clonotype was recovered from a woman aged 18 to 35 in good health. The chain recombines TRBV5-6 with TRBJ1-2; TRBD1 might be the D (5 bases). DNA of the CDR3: TGTGCCAGCAGCCCTCAGGGAAGGACGAGCTATGGCTACACCTTC. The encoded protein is CASSPQGRTSYGYTF.